This is a list of T cell receptor beta chains from one sample in a study of CD4+ T cells in melanoma. Profiling relied on immunoSEQ multiplex PCR, and the TCRdb table lists in-frame clones only, not all of them. The data show 9,000 to 13,000 clones, 50% to 70% seen once. The sample comprised cells from a culture (not recorded whether cultured in vitro). These receptors all stem from a human donor with melanoma. Both conserved end residues are part of each CDR3. Each record gives: D gene, J gene, V gene, CDR3 protein. D genes are given only for firm matches.

d_call: NA
j_call: TRBJ2-1
v_call: TRBV7-3
cdr3_aa: CASSLIPGYNEQFF

d_call: NA
j_call: TRBJ2-7
v_call: TRBV5-1
cdr3_aa: CASSLGTAESSYEQYF

d_call: NA
j_call: TRBJ2-1
v_call: TRBV18
cdr3_aa: CASSPPRRTVEFF

d_call: NA
j_call: TRBJ1-3
v_call: TRBV19
cdr3_aa: CASSIVAGSRNTIYF

d_call: NA
j_call: TRBJ2-7
v_call: TRBV6-5
cdr3_aa: CASSYSRGSEQYF

d_call: NA
j_call: TRBJ1-2
v_call: TRBV19
cdr3_aa: CASSRDRLYGYTF

d_call: NA
j_call: TRBJ1-2
v_call: TRBV27
cdr3_aa: CASSGTTGSRGYTF

d_call: NA
j_call: TRBJ1-4
v_call: TRBV21-1
cdr3_aa: CASSKGREATNEKLFF

d_call: NA
j_call: TRBJ1-1
v_call: TRBV4-1
cdr3_aa: CASSLQGHMPPEAFF

d_call: TRBD1
j_call: TRBJ1-2
v_call: TRBV18
cdr3_aa: CASSITAGTGGRRTDGYTF

d_call: NA
j_call: TRBJ1-6
v_call: TRBV7-7
cdr3_aa: CASSLAYSSYNSPLHF

d_call: TRBD1
j_call: TRBJ2-1
v_call: TRBV11-2
cdr3_aa: CASSLRTGVGYNEQFF

d_call: NA
j_call: TRBJ1-2
v_call: TRBV6-1
cdr3_aa: CASSPVTANYGYTF

d_call: NA
j_call: TRBJ2-5
v_call: TRBV10-3
cdr3_aa: CAISERETQYF

d_call: TRBD2
j_call: TRBJ2-4
v_call: TRBV19
cdr3_aa: CASSIGGKNIQYF

d_call: TRBD2
j_call: TRBJ2-1
v_call: TRBV5-1
cdr3_aa: CASSLDGGGDNEQFF

d_call: NA
j_call: TRBJ1-6
v_call: TRBV18
cdr3_aa: CASSPGSSSYNSPLHF

d_call: TRBD1
j_call: TRBJ1-4
v_call: TRBV30
cdr3_aa: CAWSARRGEKLFF

d_call: TRBD2
j_call: TRBJ2-3
v_call: TRBV5-1
cdr3_aa: CASSLLLAGLTDTQYF

d_call: NA
j_call: TRBJ2-2
v_call: TRBV5-6
cdr3_aa: CASSPASRGGTGELFF

d_call: NA
j_call: TRBJ2-3
v_call: TRBV6-1
cdr3_aa: CASSDRFLAGSTDTQYF

d_call: NA
j_call: TRBJ1-1
v_call: TRBV7-2
cdr3_aa: CASSLGPWEDTEAFF

d_call: TRBD1
j_call: TRBJ1-1
v_call: TRBV4-2
cdr3_aa: CASSPPQGQTMNTEAFF

d_call: NA
j_call: TRBJ1-1
v_call: TRBV7-8
cdr3_aa: CASSLSGNTEAFF

d_call: NA
j_call: TRBJ1-4
v_call: TRBV18
cdr3_aa: CASSPDRNEKLFF

d_call: NA
j_call: TRBJ2-1
v_call: TRBV7-9
cdr3_aa: CASSPMRREQFF

d_call: TRBD1
j_call: TRBJ1-1
v_call: TRBV7-9
cdr3_aa: CASSLADRGPNTEAFF

d_call: NA
j_call: TRBJ2-1
v_call: TRBV5-8
cdr3_aa: CASEKGVVYNEQFF

d_call: TRBD1
j_call: TRBJ1-5
v_call: TRBV7-9
cdr3_aa: CASSSTQGVFIGQPQHF